This T cell receptor (beta chain) is drawn from a study of blood T cell repertoires in COVID-19. Per germline, CDR1 LNHDA and CDR2 SQIVND (reference sequence). CDR3 size: 12 residues. With 5 bases clipped from V and 5 bases from J, the junction kept 0 bases outside the gene matches. Using immunoSEQ multiplex PCR, the repertoire was profiled, and TCRdb retains in-frame clones only, with some absent. The table includes about 36,000 clones, 78% detected once. The chain carries TRBV19 and TRBJ1-5, with 7 nucleotides matching TRBD1. The sequence derives from a man aged 60 to 69 with acute or convalescent COVID-19. The sample consisted of peripheral blood. The CDR3 DNA reads as TGTGCCAGTAGTGGACAGGATCAGCCCCAGCATTTT. Translated, it gives CASSGQDQPQHF.